The clone carrying this T cell receptor (beta chain) was seen repeatedly, ten times or more. Antigen: not known. CDR1 is DFQATT, CDR2 SNEGSKA, per germline (reference sequence). This CDR3 contains 16 residues. V dropped 5 bases and J dropped 5 bases, with 24 bases sitting between them. These data originate in a study of regulatory T cells in long-lasting Graves disease. Study-wide findings and caveats: Fewer public clonotypes were shared by new patients (under 1,000) than by persistent patients (fewer than 3,000).

In building TCR beta libraries, iRepertoire HTBI primers were used together with Arm-PCR of CDR3 regions. TCRdb processed the multiplex PCR reads anew with MiXCR; each CDR3 protein has one entry. There are 450,000 to 600,000 distinct CDR3 sequences in the sample; roughly 17% occur only once, and more than 9% lies in the top ten. Time point described: newly diagnosed GD, antithyroid drugs for less than 3 months. Preparation of the TCR library used RNA extracted from PBMCs. Patients came through an endocrinology department, and that department was in Xi'an, China. These data also formed part of another study, on T cells in Graves' hyperthyroidism and ophthalmopathy. This second report adds: In the analysis, a 13 V-J model separated ophthalmopathy from stable hyperthyroidism.

The chain uses TRBV20-1 and TRBJ2-5; D is possibly TRBD1 (6 bases). Sequencing used peripheral blood mononuclear cells (PBMCs), obtained at new diagnosis, from a patient treated with antithyroid drugs. The source is a man aged 35-49 years with Graves disease. The CDR3 is CSAPPSTLQGSETQYF. The CDR3 coding sequence is TGCAGTGCTCCACCCTCGACTTTACAGGGAAGCGAGACCCAGTACTTC.